Below, 5 T cell receptor beta chains from the same sample are listed, as sequenced in a study of T cell repertoires in cytomegalovirus infection. These receptors are not linked to any known antigen. One entry per CDR3 protein results from TCRdb running MiXCR on the reads. This sample has around 100,000 distinct CDR3 sequences; 42% occur once, and the top ten carry roughly 70%. The source was CD8+ T cells from cultured PBMCs, collected from culture after CMV antigen stimulation. The receptors come from a human donor in good health (CMV status not recorded). Some clones in this sample may be carry-over from other donors' samples.

The CDR3: CASSPGTSYYEQYF. The DNA of the CDR3 is TGCGCCAGCAGTCCCGGGACAAGCTACTACGAGCAGTACTTC. J is TRBJ2-7 and V is TRBV23-1, with D tentatively TRBD1 (6 bases). TRBV23-1 is identified as an open reading frame with a role that is uncertain. This CDR3 has 14 amino acids. The V and J ends lost 4 bases and 3 bases respectively, with 13 bases between them.

This sequence joins TRBV9 and TRBJ2-1; D is unclear. The CDR3 is made up of 12 amino acids. Germline CDR1 is SGDLS and CDR2 is YYNGEE. Trimming pared 2 bases from V and 7 bases from J, leaving 7 bases between. The CDR3 spells CASSVWGNEQFF. In DNA form, the CDR3 reads TGTGCCAGCAGCGTTTGGGGAAATGAGCAGTTCTTC.

This clonotype appeared a few times. The CDR3 DNA sequence: TGTGCCAGCAGCTCCCACCCCACAGCGTCCCAAGAGACCCAGTACTTC. Amino acid sequence: CASSSHPTASQETQYF. The V and J genes are TRBV7-6 and TRBJ2-5; D is unclear. The CDR3 is made up of 16 amino acids. Germline loops: CDR1 SGHVS, CDR2 FNYEAQ. The ends were cut back, 4 bases at V and 1 base at J, with 16 bases in the middle.

This clonotype came up a few times. The chain uses TRBV7-9 and TRBJ1-1; TRBD1 is a possible D gene (5 bases). The length of the CDR3 is 16 residues. The V end lost 6 bases, the J end lost 0 bases, and 17 bases lay between the germline ends. Per germline, CDR1 SEHNR and CDR2 FQNEAQ (reference sequence). Here the CDR3 reads CASSSFRGTLNTEAFF. CDR3 in DNA: TGTGCCAGCAGTTCCTTTCGGGGGACCTTGAACACTGAAGCTTTCTTT.

V and J are TRBV20-1 and TRBJ2-7, with D maybe TRBD1 (6 bases). The CDR3 is made up of 12 amino acids. The V gene's germline CDR1 is DFQATT and CDR2 SNEGSKA (reference sequence). CDR3 sequence (DNA): TGCAGCCTCTGGACAGAATCCTACGAGCAGTACTTC. Translated: CSLWTESYEQYF.